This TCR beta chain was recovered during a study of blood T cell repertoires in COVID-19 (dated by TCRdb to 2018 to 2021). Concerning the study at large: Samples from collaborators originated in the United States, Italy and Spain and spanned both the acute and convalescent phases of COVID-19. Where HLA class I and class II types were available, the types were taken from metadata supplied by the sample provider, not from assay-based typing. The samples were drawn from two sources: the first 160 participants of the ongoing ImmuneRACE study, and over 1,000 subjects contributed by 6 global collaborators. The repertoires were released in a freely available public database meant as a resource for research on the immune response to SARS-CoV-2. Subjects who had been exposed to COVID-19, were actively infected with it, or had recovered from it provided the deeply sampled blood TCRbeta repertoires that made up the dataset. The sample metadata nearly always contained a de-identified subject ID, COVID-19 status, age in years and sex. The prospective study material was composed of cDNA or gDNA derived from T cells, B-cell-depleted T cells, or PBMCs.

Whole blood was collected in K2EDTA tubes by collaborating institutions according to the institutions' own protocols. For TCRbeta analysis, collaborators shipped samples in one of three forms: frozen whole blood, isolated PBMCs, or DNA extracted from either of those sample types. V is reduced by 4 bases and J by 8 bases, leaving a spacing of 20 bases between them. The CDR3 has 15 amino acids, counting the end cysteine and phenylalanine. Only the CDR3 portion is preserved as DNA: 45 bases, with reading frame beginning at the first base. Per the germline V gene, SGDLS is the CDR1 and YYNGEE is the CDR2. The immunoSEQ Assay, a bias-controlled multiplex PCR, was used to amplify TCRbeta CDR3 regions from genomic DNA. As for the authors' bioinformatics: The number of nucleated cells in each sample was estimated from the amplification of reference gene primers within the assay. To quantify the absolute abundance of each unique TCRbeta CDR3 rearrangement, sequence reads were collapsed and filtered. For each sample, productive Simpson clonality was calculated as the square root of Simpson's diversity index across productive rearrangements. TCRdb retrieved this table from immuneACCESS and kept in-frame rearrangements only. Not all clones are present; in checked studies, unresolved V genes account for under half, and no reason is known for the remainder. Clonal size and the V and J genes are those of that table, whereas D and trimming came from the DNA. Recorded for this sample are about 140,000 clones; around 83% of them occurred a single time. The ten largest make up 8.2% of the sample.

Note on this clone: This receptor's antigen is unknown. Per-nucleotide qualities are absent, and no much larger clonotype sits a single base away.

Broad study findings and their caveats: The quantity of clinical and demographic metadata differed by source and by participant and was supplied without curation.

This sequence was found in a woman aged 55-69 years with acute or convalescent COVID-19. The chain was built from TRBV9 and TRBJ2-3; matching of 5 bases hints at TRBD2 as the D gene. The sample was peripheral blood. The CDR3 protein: CASSPRSGSLGTQYF. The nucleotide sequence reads TGTGCCAGCAGCCCCAGGAGCGGTTCGTTGGGTACGCAGTATTTT.